This TCR beta chain was documented in a study of OX40 agonist ivuxolimab in advanced cancers. Study results and limitations: CD4+ and CD8+ T cells in blood underwent clonal expansion by week 6 at 0.1 to 3.0 mg/kg. Partial responders treated at 0.1-3.0 mg/kg exhibited clonal expansion among the lowest measured.

Germline CDR1 reads MDHEN; CDR2 reads SYDVKM. There are 18 residues in the CDR3. J lost 5 bases, V lost 3 bases, and 18 bases had no gene match. As concerns this clone: Antigen specificity is unknown.

Assay used: immunoSEQ multiplex PCR; TCRdb lists only in-frame clones, some missing. The table includes tens of thousands of clones, about 89% detected once. The chain employs TRBV28 and TRBJ2-5; 7 bases align to TRBD2. The clonotype comes from an adult with an advanced solid tumor such as melanoma, head and neck, liver or kidney cancer. The material sequenced was CD4+ or CD8+ T cells sorted from blood, taken in a trial of the OX40 agonist ivuxolimab. The CDR3 spells CASSLNLEGGATRETQYF. CDR3 sequence (DNA): TGTGCCAGCAGTTTGAATCTGGAGGGAGGGGCGACAAGGGAGACCCAGTACTTC.